This paragraph reports one T cell receptor beta chain. The data belong to a study of cytomegalovirus exposure and HLA in healthy donors. Vbeta (60) and Jbeta (13) primers were used in the PCR. The repertoire was sequenced with immunoSEQ multiplex PCR; TCRdb's copy has only in-frame clones and lacks some. The top ten clones hold approximately 10% of a sample with around 68,000 clones, less than 75% of them seen once. CDR1 MNHEY and CDR2 SMNVEV come from the germline V gene (reference sequence). The length of the CDR3 is 14 residues. Losses at the gene ends were 5 bases for V and 3 bases for J; bases not matched to a gene: 4.

J is TRBJ1-2 and V is TRBV27, with 9 bases aligning to TRBD1. The receptor was derived from a young woman in good health and CMV-seronegative. The sequencing sample was made of PBMCs. The CDR3, as DNA: TGTGCCAGCAGTAGTAACAGGGGGCACTATGGCTACACCTTC. It yields the protein CASSSNRGHYGYTF.